Sequencing of this T cell receptor beta chain was carried out in a study of OX40 agonist ivuxolimab in advanced cancers. The CDR3 sequence is 16 residues long. Between the trimmed V and J ends, which lost 0 bases and 5 bases, there was a span of 16 bases. Germline loops: CDR1 MNHNS, CDR2 SASEGT. Profiled with immunoSEQ multiplex PCR; TCRdb holds only in-frame clones, not every one. The sample has about 78,000 clones; around nine tenths are singletons. Specimen: CD4+ or CD8+ T cells sorted from blood, collected in a trial of the OX40 agonist ivuxolimab. The J gene is TRBJ1-2, the V gene TRBV6-1; D remains unclear. The sequence was collected from an adult with an advanced solid tumor such as melanoma, head and neck, liver or kidney cancer. The DNA for the CDR3 is TGTGCCAGCAGTGAAGCCGGTGTCAGTGAAGGGTATGGCTACACCTTC. This codes for CASSEAGVSEGYGYTF.